The entry below gives a single T cell receptor beta chain sequence along with its context. This clone has more than one count but fewer than ten. What this receptor recognizes is not known. No base quality information exists; no much larger clone differs at one position. The sample comes from a study of CD4 T cells in relation to SARS-CoV-2 and coronaviruses (dated by TCRdb to the early 2020s). In terms of the full investigation: In the ViraFEST assay, PBMCs were grown with antigen for 10 days, and TCR beta CDR3s were then sequenced to identify antigen-specific clonal expansions. The negative reference condition was either a culture with an HIV-1 Nef peptide pool or a culture with no peptide. HLA restriction was mapped for shared crossreactive spike epitopes using patient-derived lymphoblastoid cell lines. Memory CD4+ T cell crossreactivity between SARS-CoV-2 and common cold coronavirus spike proteins was assessed at the TCR clonotype level in the study. The Adaptive Biotechnologies TCR-sequencing kit was used to sequence samples from three pre-COVID donors and the naive versus memory experiments, while other data came from Illumina-based sequencing. A different TCR-beta assay, based on Illumina, was used to sequence expansion assays from other donors in the study.

CD4+ T cells from unexposed donors were collected before the COVID-19 pandemic (2011-2018). After less than 13 days of culture, CD4+ T cells were isolated with the EasySep CD4+ T cell isolation kit. As cell numbers permitted, CD4+ T cells from unexposed donors were tested for reactivity to SARS-CoV-2 S and N and to four common cold coronavirus spike pools. Each well received over 1.5 million PBMCs, cultured in IMDM supplemented with approximately 5% human AB serum and roughly 10 IU/ml IL-2. Half of the culture medium was replaced with fresh IL-2-containing medium on days 3 and 7. In general, triplicate replicate wells were used for every peptide culture condition. Leukapheresis product for the unexposed donors was bought commercially. PBMCs were isolated from leukapheresis product or whole blood by Ficoll-Paque PLUS gradient centrifugation. PBMCs were either cryopreserved at -140 degrees C or used fresh in the expansion assay. The QIAamp Micro DNA Kit was used to extract genomic DNA from the CD4+ T cells.

What the work shows at the level of the full study, not this receptor alone: Because no donor provided both pre-pandemic and post-infection samples, tracing the source of pre-existing responses was limited. Roughly 64% of donors had memory CD4+ clonotypes that crossrecognized SARS-CoV-2 and at least one common cold coronavirus spike. Crossreactive clones showed significantly weaker SARS-CoV-2-driven expansion than monoreactive clones, consistent with antigenic imprinting. Small numbers of patients and of tested TCRs were a limitation of the study. Crossreactivity analysis centred on spike protein, so crossreactivity against other viral proteins was not assessed.

Relative to germline, V is 4 bases shorter and J is 5 bases shorter, with 11 bases between their ends. CDR1 is given as ENHRY and CDR2 as SYGVKD, both from the germline V gene. Spanning cysteine to phenylalanine, the CDR3 consists of 13 amino acids. Just CDR3 DNA is preserved here, 39 bases in frame from base 1. Preparation of the library involved the immunoSEQ multiplex PCR assay. On the authors' methods: During preprocessing, nonproductive sequences were discarded, as were any CDR3s that did not begin with C, did not end with F or W, or were shorter than 7 amino acids. The MANAFEST web app identified antigen-specific clonotypes based on expansion compared with the reference and other culture wells. A clone was considered positive if the clone showed significant expansion compared with the reference culture in 2 of 3 replicate wells at an FDR below 0.05. Positive clones also required significant expansion versus all other tandem wells and an odds ratio above 5. CDR3 homology was measured as pairwise Levenshtein distance, computed with the stringdist R package after trimming three terminal residues from each end. TCRdb holds this immuneACCESS table with in-frame rearrangements only. Some clones are missing; in checked studies, unresolved V genes explain under half, and the rest has no known cause. V and J calls plus clone size are reproduced from that table; the DNA served to infer D and trimming. For this sample the table gives 20,000 to 25,000 clones, of which 78% were detected only once. The ten largest clonotypes hold approximately 14% of the sample.

The sequence derives from a human donor in good health. Sequences were obtained from CD4+ T cells from PBMCs, cultured in vitro. This chain joins TRBV10-3 to TRBJ2-5; the D segment might be TRBD1 or TRBD2, since each matches 6 bases. The base sequence is TGTGCCATCAGTGCGGGGGCGGGGGAGACCCAGTACTTC. Its translation reads: CAISAGAGETQYF.